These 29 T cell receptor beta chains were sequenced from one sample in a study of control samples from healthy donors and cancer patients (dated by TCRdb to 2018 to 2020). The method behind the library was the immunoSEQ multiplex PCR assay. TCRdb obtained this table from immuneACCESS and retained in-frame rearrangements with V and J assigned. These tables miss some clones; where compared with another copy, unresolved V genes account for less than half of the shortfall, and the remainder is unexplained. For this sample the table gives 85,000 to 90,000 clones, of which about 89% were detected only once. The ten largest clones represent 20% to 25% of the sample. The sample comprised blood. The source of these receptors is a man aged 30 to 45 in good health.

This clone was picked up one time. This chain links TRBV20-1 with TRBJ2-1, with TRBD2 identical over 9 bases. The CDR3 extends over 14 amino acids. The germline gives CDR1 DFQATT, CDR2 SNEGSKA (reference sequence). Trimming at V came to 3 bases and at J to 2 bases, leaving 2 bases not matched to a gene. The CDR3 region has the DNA TGCAGTGCTAGTGGCGGGGGGGCCTACAATGAGCAGTTCTTC. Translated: CSASGGGAYNEQFF.

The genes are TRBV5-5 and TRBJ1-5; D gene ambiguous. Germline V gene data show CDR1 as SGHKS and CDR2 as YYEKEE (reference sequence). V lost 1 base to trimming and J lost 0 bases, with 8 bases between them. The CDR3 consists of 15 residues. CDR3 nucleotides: TGTGCCAGCAGCTTGTCCCCTTTTAGCAATCAGCCCCAGCATTTT. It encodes CASSLSPFSNQPQHF.

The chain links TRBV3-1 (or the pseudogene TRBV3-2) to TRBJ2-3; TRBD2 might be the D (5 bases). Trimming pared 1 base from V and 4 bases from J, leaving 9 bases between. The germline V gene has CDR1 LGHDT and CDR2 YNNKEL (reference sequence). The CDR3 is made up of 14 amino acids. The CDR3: CASSQGETSDTQYF. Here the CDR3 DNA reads TGTGCCAGCAGCCAAGGGGAGACTTCAGATACGCAGTATTTT.

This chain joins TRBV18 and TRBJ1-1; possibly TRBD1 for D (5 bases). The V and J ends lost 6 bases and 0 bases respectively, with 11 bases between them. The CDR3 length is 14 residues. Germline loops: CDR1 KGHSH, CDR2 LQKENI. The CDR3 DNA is TGTGCCAGCTCCAGGGACGGAATGAACACTGAAGCTTTCTTT. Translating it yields CASSRDGMNTEAFF.

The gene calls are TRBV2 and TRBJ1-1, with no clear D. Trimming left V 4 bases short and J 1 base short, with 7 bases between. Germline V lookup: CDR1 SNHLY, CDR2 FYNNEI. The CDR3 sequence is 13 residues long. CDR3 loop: CASSVFGNTEAFF. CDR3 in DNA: TGTGCCAGCAGTGTGTTCGGGAACACTGAAGCTTTCTTT.

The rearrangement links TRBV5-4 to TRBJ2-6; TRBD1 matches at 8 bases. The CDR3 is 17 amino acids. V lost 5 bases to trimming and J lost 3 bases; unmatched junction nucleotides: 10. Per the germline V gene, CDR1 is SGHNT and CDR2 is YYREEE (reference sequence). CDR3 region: CASRRQPTGVGANVLTF. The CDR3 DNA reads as TGTGCCAGCAGACGCCAACCGACAGGGGTTGGGGCCAACGTCCTGACTTTC. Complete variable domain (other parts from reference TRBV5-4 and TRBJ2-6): ETGVTQSPTHLIKTRGQQVTLRCSSQSGHNTVSWYQQALGQGPQFIFQYYREEENGRGNFPPRFSGLQFPNYSSELNVNALELDDSALYLCASRRQPTGVGANVLTFGAGSRLTVL.

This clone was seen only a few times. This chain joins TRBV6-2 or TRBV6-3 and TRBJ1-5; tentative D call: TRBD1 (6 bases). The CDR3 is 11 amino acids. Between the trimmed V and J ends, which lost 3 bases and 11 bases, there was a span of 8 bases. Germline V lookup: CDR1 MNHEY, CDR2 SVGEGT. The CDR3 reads CASSYQGTQHF. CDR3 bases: TGTGCCAGCAGTTATCAGGGGACCCAGCATTTT.

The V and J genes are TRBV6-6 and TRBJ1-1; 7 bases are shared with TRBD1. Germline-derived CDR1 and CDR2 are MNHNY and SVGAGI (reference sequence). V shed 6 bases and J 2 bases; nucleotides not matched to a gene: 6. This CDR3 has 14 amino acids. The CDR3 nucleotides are TGTGCCAGCAGGAAAGGACAGGTTAACACTGAAGCTTTCTTT. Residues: CASRKGQVNTEAFF.

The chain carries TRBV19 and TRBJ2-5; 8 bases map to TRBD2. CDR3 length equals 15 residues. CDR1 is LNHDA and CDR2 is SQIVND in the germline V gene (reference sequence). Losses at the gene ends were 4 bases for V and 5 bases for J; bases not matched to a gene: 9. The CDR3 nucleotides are TGTGCCAGTAGTACCAGCGGGGGAGGTTGGGAGACCCAGTACTTC. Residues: CASSTSGGGWETQYF.

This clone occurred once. The DNA of the CDR3 is TGTGCCAGCAGCTCCACAGGTAATCAGCCCCAGCATTTT. Translated, it gives CASSSTGNQPQHF. J is TRBJ1-5 and V is TRBV7-2; weak D call: TRBD1 (5 bases). Trimming shortened V by 4 bases and J by 4 bases, and 8 bases separated the two germline ends. The CDR3 extends over 13 amino acids. Germline V gives CDR1 SGHTA, CDR2 FQGNSA. Variable domain in full (rest from reference TRBV7-2 and TRBJ1-5): GAGVSQSPSNKVTEKGKDVELRCDPISGHTALYWYRQSLGQGLEFLIYFQGNSAPDKSGLPSDRFSAERTGGSVSTLTIQRTQQEDSAVYLCASSSTGNQPQHFGDGTRLSIL.

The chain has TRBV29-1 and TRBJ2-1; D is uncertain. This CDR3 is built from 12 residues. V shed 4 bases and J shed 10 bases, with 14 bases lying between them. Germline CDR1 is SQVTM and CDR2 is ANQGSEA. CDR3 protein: CSVGQLRTEQFF. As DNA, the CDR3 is TGCAGCGTTGGCCAACTCAGGACGGAGCAGTTCTTC.

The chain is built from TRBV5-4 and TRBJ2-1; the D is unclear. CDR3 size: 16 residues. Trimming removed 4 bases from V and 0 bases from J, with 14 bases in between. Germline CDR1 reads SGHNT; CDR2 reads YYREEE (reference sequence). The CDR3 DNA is TGTGCCAGCAGCCTGGACGGGCATAGCTCCTACAATGAGCAGTTCTTC. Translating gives CASSLDGHSSYNEQFF.

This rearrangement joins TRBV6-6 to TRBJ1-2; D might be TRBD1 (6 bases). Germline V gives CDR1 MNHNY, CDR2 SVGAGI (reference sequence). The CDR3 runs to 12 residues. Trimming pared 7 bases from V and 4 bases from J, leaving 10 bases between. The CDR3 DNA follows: TGTGCCAGCAAGGCAGGGGCCTATGGCTACACCTTC. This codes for CASKAGAYGYTF.

The CDR3 is CASSHQGAGYGYTF. CDR3 nucleotide sequence: TGTGCCAGCAGCCATCAGGGGGCCGGCTATGGCTACACCTTC. V is TRBV25-1 and J is TRBJ1-2, with TRBD1 matching 8 bases. Germline V lookup: CDR1 MGHDK, CDR2 SYGVNS. This CDR3 is 14 amino acids long. Germline trimming cut 6 bases from V and 4 bases from J; bases unmatched to any gene: 7.

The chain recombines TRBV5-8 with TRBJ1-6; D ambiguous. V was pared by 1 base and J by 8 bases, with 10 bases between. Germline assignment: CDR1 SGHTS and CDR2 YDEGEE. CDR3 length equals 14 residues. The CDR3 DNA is TGTGCCAGCAGCTTGCGGGGAAGGGATTCACCCCTCCACTTT. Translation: CASSLRGRDSPLHF.

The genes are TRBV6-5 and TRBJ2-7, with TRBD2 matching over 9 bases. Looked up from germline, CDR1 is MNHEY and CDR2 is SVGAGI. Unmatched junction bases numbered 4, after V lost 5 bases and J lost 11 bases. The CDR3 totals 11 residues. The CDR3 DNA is TGTGCCAGCAGTAACCGACTAGCGGAGTACTTC. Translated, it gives CASSNRLAEYF.

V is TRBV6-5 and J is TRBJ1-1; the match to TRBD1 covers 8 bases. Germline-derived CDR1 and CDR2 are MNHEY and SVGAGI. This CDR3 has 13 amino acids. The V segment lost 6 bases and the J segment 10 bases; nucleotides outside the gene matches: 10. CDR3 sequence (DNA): TGTGCCAGCAGAATGCAGGGGGCCGTCGGAGCTTTCTTT. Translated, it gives CASRMQGAVGAFF.

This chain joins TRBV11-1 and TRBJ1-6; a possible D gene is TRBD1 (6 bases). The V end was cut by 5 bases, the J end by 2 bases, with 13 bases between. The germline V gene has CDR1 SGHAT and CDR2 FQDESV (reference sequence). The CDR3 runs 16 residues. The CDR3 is CASSGRGGTYNSPLHF. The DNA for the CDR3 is TGTGCCAGCAGCGGCAGGGGTGGCACCTATAATTCACCCCTCCACTTT.

CDR3 DNA: TGCGCCAGCAGTTATCAGGGGGCTGGTGTTACTGAAGCTTTCTTT. Amino acids: CASSYQGAGVTEAFF. This chain links TRBV5-1 with TRBJ1-1; 8 bases match TRBD1. The CDR3 contains 15 residues. The ends lost 5 bases at V and 5 bases at J; junction bases unmatched: 11. Germline assignment: CDR1 SGHRS and CDR2 YFSETQ. Filled out from reference TRBV5-1 and TRBJ1-1, the complete variable domain reads KAGVTQTPRYLIKTRGQQVTLSCSPISGHRSVSWYQQTPGQGLQFLFEYFSETQRNKGNFPGRFSGRQFSNSRSEMNVSTLELGDSALYLCASSYQGAGVTEAFFGQGTRLTVV.

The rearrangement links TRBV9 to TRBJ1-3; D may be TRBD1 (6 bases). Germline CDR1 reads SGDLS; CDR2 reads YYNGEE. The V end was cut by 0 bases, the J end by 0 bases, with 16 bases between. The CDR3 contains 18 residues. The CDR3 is CASSVDGAGASSGNTIYF. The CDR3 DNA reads TGTGCCAGCAGCGTAGATGGCGCAGGGGCTAGCTCTGGAAACACCATATATTTT.

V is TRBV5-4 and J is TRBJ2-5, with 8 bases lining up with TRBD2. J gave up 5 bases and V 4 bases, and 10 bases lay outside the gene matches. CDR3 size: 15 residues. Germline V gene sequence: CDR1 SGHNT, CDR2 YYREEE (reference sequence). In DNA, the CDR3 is TGTGCCAGCAGCGGGGCACGGGAGGGGAGGGAGACCCAGTACTTC. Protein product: CASSGAREGRETQYF.

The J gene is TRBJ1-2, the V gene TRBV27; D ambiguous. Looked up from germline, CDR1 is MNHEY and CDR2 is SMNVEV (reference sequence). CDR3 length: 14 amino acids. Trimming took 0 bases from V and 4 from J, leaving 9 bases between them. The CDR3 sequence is CASSLSAGFYGYTF. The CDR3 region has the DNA TGTGCCAGCAGTTTATCCGCGGGCTTCTATGGCTACACCTTC.

CDR3: CASSEDRATEAFF. The CDR3 DNA follows: TGTGCCAGCAGTGAAGACAGGGCGACTGAAGCTTTCTTT. The rearrangement uses TRBV25-1 and TRBJ1-1, with 7 bases lining up with TRBD1. The V segment lost 2 bases and the J segment 5 bases; nucleotides outside the gene matches: 2. The CDR3 contains 13 residues. Germline CDR1 is MGHDK and CDR2 is SYGVNS. Looking up the rest from reference TRBV25-1 and TRBJ1-1 gives the full variable domain: EADIYQTPRYLVIGTGKKITLECSQTMGHDKMYWYQQDPGMELHLIHYSYGVNSTEKGDLSSESTVSRIRTEHFPLTLESARPSHTSQYLCASSEDRATEAFFGQGTRLTVV.

CDR3 sequence: CASRTGTGWDTQYF. CDR3 nucleotide sequence: TGTGCCAGCAGGACTGGGACCGGGTGGGATACGCAGTATTTT. The V and J genes are TRBV28 and TRBJ2-3; either TRBD1 or TRBD2 may fit D (5 bases each). CDR3 length: 14 residues. V lost 6 bases, J lost 6 bases, and 16 bases lay in between. Per the germline V gene, CDR1 is MDHEN and CDR2 is SYDVKM.

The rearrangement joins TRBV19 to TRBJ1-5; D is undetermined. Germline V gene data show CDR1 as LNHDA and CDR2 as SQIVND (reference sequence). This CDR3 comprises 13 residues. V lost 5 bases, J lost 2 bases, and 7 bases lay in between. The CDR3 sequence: CASSVRRNQPQHF. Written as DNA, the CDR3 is TGTGCCAGTAGTGTCAGGCGCAATCAGCCCCAGCATTTT.

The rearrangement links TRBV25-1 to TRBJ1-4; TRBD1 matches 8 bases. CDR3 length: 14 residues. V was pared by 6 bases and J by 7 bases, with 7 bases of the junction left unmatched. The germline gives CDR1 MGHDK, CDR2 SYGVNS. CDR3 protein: CASSTGGSGEKLFF. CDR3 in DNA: TGTGCCAGCAGCACAGGGGGTTCCGGTGAAAAACTGTTTTTT. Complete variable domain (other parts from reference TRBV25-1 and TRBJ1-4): EADIYQTPRYLVIGTGKKITLECSQTMGHDKMYWYQQDPGMELHLIHYSYGVNSTEKGDLSSESTVSRIRTEHFPLTLESARPSHTSQYLCASSTGGSGEKLFFGSGTQLSVL.

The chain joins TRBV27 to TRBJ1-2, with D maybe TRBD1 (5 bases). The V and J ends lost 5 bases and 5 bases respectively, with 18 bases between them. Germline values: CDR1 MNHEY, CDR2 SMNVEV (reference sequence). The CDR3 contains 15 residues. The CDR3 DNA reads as TGTGCCAGCAGTCCCCTCGGGGCCAGCGGTTATGGCTACACCTTC. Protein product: CASSPLGASGYGYTF.

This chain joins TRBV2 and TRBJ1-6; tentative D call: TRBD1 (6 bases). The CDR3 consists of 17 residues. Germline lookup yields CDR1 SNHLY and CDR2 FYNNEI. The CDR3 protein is CEGVAKPTSSYNSPLHF. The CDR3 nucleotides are TGTGAGGGGGTGGCTAAACCGACGAGCTCCTATAATTCACCCCTCCACTTT.

In nucleotides, the CDR3 is TGCGCCAGCAGCTTTGTGGCTAACTATGGCTACACCTTC. Amino acids: CASSFVANYGYTF. The chain carries TRBV5-1 and TRBJ1-2; D is undetermined. This CDR3 comprises 13 residues. V dropped 2 bases and J dropped 0 bases, with 5 bases sitting between them. The germline V gene encodes CDR1 SGHRS and CDR2 YFSETQ. The full variable domain, its missing parts supplied by reference TRBV5-1 and TRBJ1-2, is KAGVTQTPRYLIKTRGQQVTLSCSPISGHRSVSWYQQTPGQGLQFLFEYFSETQRNKGNFPGRFSGRQFSNSRSEMNVSTLELGDSALYLCASSFVANYGYTFGSGTRLTVV.